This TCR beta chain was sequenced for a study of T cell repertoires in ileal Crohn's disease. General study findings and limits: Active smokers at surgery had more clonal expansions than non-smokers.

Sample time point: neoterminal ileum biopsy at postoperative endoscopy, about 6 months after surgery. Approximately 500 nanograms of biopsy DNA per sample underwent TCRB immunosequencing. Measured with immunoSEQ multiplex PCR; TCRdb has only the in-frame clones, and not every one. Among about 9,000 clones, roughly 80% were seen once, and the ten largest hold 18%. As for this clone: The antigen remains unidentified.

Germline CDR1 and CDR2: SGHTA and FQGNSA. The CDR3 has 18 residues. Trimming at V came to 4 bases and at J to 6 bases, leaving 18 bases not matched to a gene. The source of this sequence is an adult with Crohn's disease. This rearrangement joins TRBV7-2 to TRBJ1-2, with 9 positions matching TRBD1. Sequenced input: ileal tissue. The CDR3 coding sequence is TGTGCCAGCAGCTCTCGGGGGGGGGAAAGGACAGGGGAAGATGGCTACACCTTC. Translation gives CASSSRGGERTGEDGYTF.